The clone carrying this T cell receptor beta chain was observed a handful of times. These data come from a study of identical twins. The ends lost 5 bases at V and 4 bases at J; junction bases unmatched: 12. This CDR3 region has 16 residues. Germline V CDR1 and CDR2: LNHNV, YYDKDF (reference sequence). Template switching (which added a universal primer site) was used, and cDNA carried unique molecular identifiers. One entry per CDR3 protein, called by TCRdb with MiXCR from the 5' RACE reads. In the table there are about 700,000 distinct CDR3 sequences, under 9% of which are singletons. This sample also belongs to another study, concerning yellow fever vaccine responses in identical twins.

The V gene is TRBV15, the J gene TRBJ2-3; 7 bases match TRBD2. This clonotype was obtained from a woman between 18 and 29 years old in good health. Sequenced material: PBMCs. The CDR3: CATSGRFGLESDTQYF. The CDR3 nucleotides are TGTGCCACCAGCGGGAGATTTGGACTAGAATCAGATACGCAGTATTTT.